Sequencing of this T cell receptor beta chain was carried out in a study of blood T cell repertoires in COVID-19. Study-wide background: PBMCs, B-cell-depleted T cells, or T cells were the source of the cDNA or gDNA that made up the material.

V lost 9 bases, J lost 5 bases, and 9 bases stayed unmatched. CDR3 size: 13 residues. The germline gives CDR1 MGHDK, CDR2 SYGVNS. In the study's own analysis: Amplification from reference gene primers served as the basis for estimated nucleated cell counts. Sequencing used immunoSEQ multiplex PCR; TCRdb keeps in-frame clones, though not all of them. V and J calls and clone size come straight from that table; D and trimming were deduced from the DNA. This table holds over 25,000 clones, around 79% found once. The sequence was collected from a man older than 75 with active or convalescent COVID-19. V usage is TRBV25-1 and J usage is TRBJ2-5, with TRBD1 matching 7 bases. The material sequenced was peripheral blood. The DNA of the CDR3 is TGTGCCAGTCCCGGGACAGTCAGCGAGACCCAGTACTTC. Amino acids: CASPGTVSETQYF. Full variable domain (rest looked up from reference TRBV25-1 and TRBJ2-5): EADIYQTPRYLVIGTGKKITLECSQTMGHDKMYWYQQDPGMELHLIHYSYGVNSTEKGDLSSESTVSRIRTEHFPLTLESARPSHTSQYLCASPGTVSETQYFGPGTRLLVL.